The T cell receptor (beta chain) described here comes from a study of T cell clonotyping in hematopoietic cell transplantation. Using immunoSEQ multiplex PCR, the repertoire was profiled, and TCRdb retains in-frame clones only, with some absent. The table shows roughly 13,000 clones, with 94% occurring only once. The TCR sequence derives from a male patient between 60 and 69 years old who had an allogeneic stem cell transplant from an unrelated donor, so the T cells may come from the graft donor. Some clones in this sample may be carry-over from other donors' samples. The source was PBMCs, collected 30 days after allogeneic stem cell transplant.

CDR3 sequence reads: CASRTSGGTYEQYF. The CDR3 nucleotides are TGTGCCAGCAGGACTAGCGGGGGTACCTACGAGCAGTACTTC. The chain employs TRBV2 and TRBJ2-7; TRBD2 agrees at 12 bases. This CDR3 is built from 14 residues. CDR1 SNHLY and CDR2 FYNNEI come from the germline V gene. Trimming cost V 6 bases and J 2 bases; bases outside gene matches: 2.